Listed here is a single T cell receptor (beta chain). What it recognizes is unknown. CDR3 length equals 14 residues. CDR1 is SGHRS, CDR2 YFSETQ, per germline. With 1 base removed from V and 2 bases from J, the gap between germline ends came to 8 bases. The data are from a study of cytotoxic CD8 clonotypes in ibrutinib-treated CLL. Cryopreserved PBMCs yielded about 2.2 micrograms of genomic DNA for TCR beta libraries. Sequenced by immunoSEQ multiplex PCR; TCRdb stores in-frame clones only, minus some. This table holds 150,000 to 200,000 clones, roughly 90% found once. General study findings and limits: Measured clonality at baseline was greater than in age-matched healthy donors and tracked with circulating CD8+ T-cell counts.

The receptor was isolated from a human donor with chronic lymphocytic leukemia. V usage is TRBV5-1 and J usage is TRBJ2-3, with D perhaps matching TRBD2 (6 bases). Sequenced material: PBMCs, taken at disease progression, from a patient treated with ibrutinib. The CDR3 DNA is TGCGCCAGCAGCTTGACTAGCCCCACAGATACGCAGTATTTT. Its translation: CASSLTSPTDTQYF.